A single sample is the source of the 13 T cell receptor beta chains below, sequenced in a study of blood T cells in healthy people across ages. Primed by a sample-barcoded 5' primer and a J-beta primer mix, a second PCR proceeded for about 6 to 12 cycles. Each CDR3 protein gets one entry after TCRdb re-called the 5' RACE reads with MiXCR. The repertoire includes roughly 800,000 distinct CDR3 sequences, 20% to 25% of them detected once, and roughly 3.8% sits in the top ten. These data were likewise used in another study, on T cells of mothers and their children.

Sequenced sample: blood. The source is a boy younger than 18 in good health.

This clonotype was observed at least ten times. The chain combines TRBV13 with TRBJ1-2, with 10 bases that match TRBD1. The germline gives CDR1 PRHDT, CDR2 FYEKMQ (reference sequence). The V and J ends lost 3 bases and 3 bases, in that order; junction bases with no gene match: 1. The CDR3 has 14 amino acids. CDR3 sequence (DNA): TGTGCCAGCAGCTTGGGGACAGGGGACTATGGCTACACCTTC. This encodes CASSLGTGDYGYTF.

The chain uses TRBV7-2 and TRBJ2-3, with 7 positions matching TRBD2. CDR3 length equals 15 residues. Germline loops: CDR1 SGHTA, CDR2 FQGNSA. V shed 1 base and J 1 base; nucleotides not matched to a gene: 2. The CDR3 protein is CASSLEGRGTDTQYF. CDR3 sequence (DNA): TGTGCCAGCAGCTTAGAGGGGAGGGGCACAGATACGCAGTATTTT.

The CDR3 is CASSFVAAGGQETQYF. The CDR3 coding sequence is TGTGCCAGCAGTTTTGTGGCGGCGGGGGGCCAAGAGACCCAGTACTTC. The chain employs TRBV28 and TRBJ2-5; 8 bases map to TRBD2. This CDR3 contains 16 residues. Germline CDR1 and CDR2: MDHEN and SYDVKM. V gave up 3 bases and J gave up 1 base; unmatched junction bases: 7.

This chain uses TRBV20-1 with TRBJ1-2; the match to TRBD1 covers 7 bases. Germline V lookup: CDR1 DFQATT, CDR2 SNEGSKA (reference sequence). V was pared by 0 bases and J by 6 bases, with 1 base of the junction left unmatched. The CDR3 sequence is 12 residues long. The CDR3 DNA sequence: TGCAGTGCTAGAGATCAGGGGGATGGCTACACCTTC. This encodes CSARDQGDGYTF.

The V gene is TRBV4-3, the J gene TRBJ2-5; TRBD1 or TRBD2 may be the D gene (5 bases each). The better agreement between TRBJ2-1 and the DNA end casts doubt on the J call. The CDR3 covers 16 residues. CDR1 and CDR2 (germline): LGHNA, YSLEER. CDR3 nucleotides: TGCGCCAGCAGCCAAGGGACCGGGCCCCAGGGAGATGAGCAGTTCTTC. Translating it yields CASSQGTGPQGDEQFF.

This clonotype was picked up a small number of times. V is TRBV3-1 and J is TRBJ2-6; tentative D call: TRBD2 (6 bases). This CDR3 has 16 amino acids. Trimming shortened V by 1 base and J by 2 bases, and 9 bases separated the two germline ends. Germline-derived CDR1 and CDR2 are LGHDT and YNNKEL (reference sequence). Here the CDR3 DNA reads TGTGCCAGCAGCCAAGTACCGGGGGCTGGGGCCAACGTCCTGACTTTC. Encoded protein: CASSQVPGAGANVLTF.

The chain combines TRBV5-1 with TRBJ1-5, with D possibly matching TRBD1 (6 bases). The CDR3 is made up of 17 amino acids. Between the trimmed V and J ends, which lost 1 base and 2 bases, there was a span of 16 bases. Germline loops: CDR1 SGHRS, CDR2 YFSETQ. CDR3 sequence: CASSLFFGGRGNQPQHF. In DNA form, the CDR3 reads TGCGCCAGCAGCTTGTTCTTCGGGGGGCGCGGCAATCAGCCCCAGCATTTT.

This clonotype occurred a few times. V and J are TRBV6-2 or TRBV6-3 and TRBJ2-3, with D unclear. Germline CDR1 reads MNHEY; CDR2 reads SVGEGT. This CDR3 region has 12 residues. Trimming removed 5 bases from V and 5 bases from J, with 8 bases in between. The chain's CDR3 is CASSARGDTQYF. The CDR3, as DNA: TGTGCCAGCAGTGCCCGTGGAGATACGCAGTATTTT.

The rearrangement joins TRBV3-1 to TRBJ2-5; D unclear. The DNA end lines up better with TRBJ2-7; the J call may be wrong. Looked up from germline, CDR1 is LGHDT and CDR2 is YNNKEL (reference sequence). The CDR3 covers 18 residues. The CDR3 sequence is CASSQGSSVEVFSYEQYF. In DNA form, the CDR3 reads TGTGCCAGCAGCCAAGGGTCGAGTGTTGAGGTCTTCTCCTACGAGCAGTACTTC.

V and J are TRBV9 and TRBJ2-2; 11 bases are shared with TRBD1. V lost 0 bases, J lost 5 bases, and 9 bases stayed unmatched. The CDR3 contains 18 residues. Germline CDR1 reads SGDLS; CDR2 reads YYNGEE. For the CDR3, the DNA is TGTGCCAGCAGCGTAGGAGGTGGACAGGGGGCGCTGACCGGGGAGCTGTTTTTT. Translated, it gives CASSVGGGQGALTGELFF. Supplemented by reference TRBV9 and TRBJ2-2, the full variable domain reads DSGVTQTPKHLITATGQRVTLRCSPRSGDLSVYWYQQSLDQGLQFLIQYYNGEERAKGNILERFSAQQFPDLHSELNLSSLELGDSALYFCASSVGGGQGALTGELFFGEGSRLTVL.

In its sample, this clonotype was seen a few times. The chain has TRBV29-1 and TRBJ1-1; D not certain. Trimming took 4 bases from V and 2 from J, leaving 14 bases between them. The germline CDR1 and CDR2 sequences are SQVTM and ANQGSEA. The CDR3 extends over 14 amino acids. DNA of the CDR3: TGCAGCGTTGGAGTAGAGCCGGGAAACACTGAAGCTTTCTTT. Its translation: CSVGVEPGNTEAFF.

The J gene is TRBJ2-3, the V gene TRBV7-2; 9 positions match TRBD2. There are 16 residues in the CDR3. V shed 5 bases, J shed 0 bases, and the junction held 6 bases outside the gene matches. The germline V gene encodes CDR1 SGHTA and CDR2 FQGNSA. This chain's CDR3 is CASSTTLAGSTDTQYF. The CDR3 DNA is TGTGCCAGCAGCACGACCCTAGCGGGGAGCACAGATACGCAGTATTTT.

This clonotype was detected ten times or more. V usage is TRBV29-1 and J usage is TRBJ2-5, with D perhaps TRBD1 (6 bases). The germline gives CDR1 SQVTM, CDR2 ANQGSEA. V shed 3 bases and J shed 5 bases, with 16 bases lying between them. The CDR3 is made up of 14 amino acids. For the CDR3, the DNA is TGCAGCGTTGATTGGCAGGGGTCAAGTGAGACCCAGTACTTC. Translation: CSVDWQGSSETQYF.